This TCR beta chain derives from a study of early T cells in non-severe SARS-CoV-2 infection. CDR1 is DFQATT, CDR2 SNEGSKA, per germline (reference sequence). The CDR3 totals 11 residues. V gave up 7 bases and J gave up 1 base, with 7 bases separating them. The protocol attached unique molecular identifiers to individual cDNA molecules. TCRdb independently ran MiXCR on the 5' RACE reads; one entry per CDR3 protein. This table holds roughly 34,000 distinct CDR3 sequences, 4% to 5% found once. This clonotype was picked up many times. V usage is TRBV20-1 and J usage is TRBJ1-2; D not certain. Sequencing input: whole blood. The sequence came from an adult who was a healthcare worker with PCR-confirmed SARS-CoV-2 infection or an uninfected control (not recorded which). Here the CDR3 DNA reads TGCAGTGTGTACCTTAACTATGGCTACACCTTC. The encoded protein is CSVYLNYGYTF.